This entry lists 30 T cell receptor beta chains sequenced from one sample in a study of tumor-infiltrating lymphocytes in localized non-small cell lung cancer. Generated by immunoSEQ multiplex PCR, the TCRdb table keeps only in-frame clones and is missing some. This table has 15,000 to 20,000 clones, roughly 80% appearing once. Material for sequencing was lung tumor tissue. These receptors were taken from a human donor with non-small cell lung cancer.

The CDR3 sequence is CASSAIQGSDGYTF. The CDR3 DNA reads TGCGCCAGCAGCGCCATACAGGGATCTGACGGCTACACCTTC. V is TRBV5-1 and J is TRBJ1-2; weak D call: TRBD1 (6 bases). Germline V gene sequence: CDR1 SGHRS, CDR2 YFSETQ. V lost 4 bases to trimming and J lost 8 bases, with 18 bases between them. The CDR3 runs to 14 residues.

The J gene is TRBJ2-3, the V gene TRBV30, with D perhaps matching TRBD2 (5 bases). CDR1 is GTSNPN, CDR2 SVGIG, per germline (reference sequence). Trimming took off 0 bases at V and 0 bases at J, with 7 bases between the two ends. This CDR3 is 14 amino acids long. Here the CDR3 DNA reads TGTGCCTGGAGTGTCAAGCGGAGCACAGATACGCAGTATTTT. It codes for CAWSVKRSTDTQYF.

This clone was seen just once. CDR3 nucleotide sequence: TGTGCCAGCAGTTTTAGTGCGGGACTAGCGGGAGCTTGGGCCGAGCAGTACTTC. It yields the protein CASSFSAGLAGAWAEQYF. The chain employs TRBV28 and TRBJ2-7; 14 bases are shared with TRBD2. The V segment lost 3 bases and the J segment 6 bases; nucleotides outside the gene matches: 13. The CDR3 extends over 18 amino acids. CDR1 MDHEN and CDR2 SYDVKM come from the germline V gene.

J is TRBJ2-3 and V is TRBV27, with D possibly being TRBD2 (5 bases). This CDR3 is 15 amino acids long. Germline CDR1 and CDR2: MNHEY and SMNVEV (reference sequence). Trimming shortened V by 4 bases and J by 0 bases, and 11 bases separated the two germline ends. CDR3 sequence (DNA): TGTGCCAGCAGTTGGAGGCAGACAAGCACAGATACGCAGTATTTT. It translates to CASSWRQTSTDTQYF.

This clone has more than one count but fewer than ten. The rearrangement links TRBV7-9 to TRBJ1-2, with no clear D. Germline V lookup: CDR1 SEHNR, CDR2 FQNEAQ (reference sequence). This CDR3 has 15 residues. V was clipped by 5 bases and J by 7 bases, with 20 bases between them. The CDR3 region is CASSLATGPNPGYTF. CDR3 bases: TGTGCCAGCAGCCTGGCGACGGGCCCAAACCCTGGCTACACCTTC.

CDR3 loop: CASSPRTSGRSNEQFF. The CDR3 bases are TGCGCCAGCAGCCCCCGGACTAGCGGGAGAAGCAATGAGCAGTTCTTC. V is TRBV5-1 and J is TRBJ2-1; 13 bases line up with TRBD2. Trimming at V came to 4 bases and at J to 6 bases, leaving 7 bases not matched to a gene. This CDR3 has 16 amino acids. Per the germline V gene, CDR1 is SGHRS and CDR2 is YFSETQ.

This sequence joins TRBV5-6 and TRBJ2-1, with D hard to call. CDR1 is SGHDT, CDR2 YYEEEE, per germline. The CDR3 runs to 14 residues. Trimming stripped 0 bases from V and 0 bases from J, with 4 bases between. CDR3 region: CASSLGHSYNEQFF. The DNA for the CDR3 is TGTGCCAGCAGCTTGGGACACTCCTACAATGAGCAGTTCTTC.

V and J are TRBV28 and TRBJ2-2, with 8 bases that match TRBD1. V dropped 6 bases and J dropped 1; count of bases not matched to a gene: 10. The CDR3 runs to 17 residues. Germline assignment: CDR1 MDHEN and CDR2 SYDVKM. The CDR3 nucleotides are TGTGCCAGCAGACCCCCACCCGGGACAGGGAACACCGGGGAGCTGTTTTTT. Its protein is CASRPPPGTGNTGELFF.

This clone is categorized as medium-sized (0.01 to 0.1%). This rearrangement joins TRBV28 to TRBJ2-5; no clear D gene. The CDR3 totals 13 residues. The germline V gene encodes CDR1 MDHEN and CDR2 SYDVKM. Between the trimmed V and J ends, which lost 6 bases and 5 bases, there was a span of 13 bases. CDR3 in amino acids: CASRPSGLETQYF. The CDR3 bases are TGTGCCAGCAGGCCGTCCGGGTTGGAGACCCAGTACTTC.

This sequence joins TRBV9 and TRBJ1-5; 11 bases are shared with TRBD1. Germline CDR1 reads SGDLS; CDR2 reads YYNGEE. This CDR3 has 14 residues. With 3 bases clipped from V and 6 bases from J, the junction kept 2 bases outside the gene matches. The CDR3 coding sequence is TGTGCCAGCAGCGGGGGACAGGGGGGTCAGCCCCAGCATTTT. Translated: CASSGGQGGQPQHF.

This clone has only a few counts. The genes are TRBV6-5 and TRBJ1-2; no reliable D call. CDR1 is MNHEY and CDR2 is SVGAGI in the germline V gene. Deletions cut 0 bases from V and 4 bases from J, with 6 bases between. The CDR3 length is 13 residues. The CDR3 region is CASSYSILYGYTF. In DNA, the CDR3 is TGTGCCAGCAGTTACTCGATTCTCTATGGCTACACCTTC.

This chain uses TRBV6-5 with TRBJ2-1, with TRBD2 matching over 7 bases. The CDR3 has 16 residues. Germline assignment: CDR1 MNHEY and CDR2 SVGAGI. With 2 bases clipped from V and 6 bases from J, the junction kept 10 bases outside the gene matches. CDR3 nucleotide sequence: TGTGCCAGCAGTTACGAGCGGGGCGCCAGTTCCAATGAGCAGTTCTTC. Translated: CASSYERGASSNEQFF.

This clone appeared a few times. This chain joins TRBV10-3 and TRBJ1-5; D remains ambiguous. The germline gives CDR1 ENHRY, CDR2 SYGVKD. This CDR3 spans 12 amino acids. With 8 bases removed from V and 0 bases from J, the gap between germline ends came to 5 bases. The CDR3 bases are TGTGCCATCGGCGATAGCAATCAGCCCCAGCATTTT. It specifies CAIGDSNQPQHF.

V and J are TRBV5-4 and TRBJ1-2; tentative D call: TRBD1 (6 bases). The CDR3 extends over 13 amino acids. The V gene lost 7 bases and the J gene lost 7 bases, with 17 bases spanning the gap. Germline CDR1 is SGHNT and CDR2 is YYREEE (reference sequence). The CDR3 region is CASAAGGRGGYTF. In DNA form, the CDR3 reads TGTGCCAGCGCGGCGGGGGGGCGCGGTGGCTACACCTTC.

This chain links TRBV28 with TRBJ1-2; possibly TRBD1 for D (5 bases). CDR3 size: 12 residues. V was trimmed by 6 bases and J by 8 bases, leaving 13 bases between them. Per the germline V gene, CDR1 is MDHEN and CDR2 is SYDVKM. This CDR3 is CASSLRRDGYTF. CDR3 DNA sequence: TGTGCCAGCAGCCTAAGGCGGGACGGCTACACCTTC.

CDR3 loop: CASSVGQGLNEPQHF. CDR3 coding DNA: TGTGCCAGCAGCGTAGGGCAGGGCCTTAATGAGCCCCAGCATTTT. The chain carries TRBV9 and TRBJ1-5; D perhaps matches TRBD1 (5 bases). The germline CDR1 and CDR2 sequences are SGDLS and YYNGEE. Trimming shortened V by 0 bases and J by 8 bases, and 15 bases separated the two germline ends. This CDR3 region has 15 residues. Full variable domain (rest looked up from reference TRBV9 and TRBJ1-5): DSGVTQTPKHLITATGQRVTLRCSPRSGDLSVYWYQQSLDQGLQFLIQYYNGEERAKGNILERFSAQQFPDLHSELNLSSLELGDSALYFCASSVGQGLNEPQHFGDGTRLSIL.

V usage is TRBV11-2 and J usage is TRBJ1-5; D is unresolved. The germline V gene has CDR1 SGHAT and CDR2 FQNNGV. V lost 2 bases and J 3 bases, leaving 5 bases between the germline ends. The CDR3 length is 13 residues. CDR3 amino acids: CASSLIYNQPQHF. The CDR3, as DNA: TGTGCCAGCAGCTTAATATACAATCAGCCCCAGCATTTT.

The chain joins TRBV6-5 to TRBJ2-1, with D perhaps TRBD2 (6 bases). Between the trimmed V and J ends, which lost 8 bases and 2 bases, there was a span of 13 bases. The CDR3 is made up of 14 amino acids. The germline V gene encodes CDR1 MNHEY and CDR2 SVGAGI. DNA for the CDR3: TGTGCCAGCCGGAGGGGCAGGCCCTACAATGAGCAGTTCTTC. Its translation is CASRRGRPYNEQFF.

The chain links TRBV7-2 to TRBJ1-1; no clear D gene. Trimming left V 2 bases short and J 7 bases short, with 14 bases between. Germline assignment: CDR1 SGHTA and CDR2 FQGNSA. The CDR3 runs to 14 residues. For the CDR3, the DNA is TGTGCCAGCAGCTTAAATCATCGAGGTGGTGAAGCTTTCTTT. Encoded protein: CASSLNHRGGEAFF.

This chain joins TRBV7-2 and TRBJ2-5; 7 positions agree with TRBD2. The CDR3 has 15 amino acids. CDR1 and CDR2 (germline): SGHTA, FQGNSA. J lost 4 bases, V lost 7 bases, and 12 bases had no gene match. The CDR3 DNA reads TGTGCCAGCACTCCCCAGCTAGCGGAAAGAGAGACCCAGTACTTC. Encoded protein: CASTPQLAERETQYF.

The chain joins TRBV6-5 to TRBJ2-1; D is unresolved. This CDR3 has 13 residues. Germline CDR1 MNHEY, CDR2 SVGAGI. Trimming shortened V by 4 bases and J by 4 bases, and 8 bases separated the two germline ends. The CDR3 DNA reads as TGTGCCAGCAGTTCCCGCGGATACAATGAGCAGTTCTTC. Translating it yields CASSSRGYNEQFF.

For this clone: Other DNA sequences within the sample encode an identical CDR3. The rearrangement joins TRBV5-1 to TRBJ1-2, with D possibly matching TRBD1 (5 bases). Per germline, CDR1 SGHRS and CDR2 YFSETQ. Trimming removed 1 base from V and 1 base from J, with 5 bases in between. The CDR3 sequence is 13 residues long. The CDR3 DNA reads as TGCGCCAGCAGCTTGCAGGGTAACTATGGCTACACCTTC. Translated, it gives CASSLQGNYGYTF.

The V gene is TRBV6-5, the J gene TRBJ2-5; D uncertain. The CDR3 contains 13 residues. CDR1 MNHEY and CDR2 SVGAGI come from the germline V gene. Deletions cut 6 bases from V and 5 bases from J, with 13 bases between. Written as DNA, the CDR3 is TGTGCCAGCAGGGGCCGTAGGGTTGAGACCCAGTACTTC. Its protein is CASRGRRVETQYF.

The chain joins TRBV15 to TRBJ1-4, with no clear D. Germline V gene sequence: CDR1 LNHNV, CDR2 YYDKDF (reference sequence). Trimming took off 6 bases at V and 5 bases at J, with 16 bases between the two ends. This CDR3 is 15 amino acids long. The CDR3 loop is CATSGGLFGNEKLFF. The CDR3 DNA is TGTGCCACCAGTGGAGGACTATTCGGCAATGAAAAACTGTTTTTT.

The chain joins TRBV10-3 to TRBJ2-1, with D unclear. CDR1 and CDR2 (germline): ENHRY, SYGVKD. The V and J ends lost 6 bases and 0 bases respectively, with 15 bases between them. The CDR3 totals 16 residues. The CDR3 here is CAISRTSYSSYNEQFF. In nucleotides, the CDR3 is TGTGCCATCAGCCGAACTTCCTATAGCTCCTACAATGAGCAGTTCTTC.

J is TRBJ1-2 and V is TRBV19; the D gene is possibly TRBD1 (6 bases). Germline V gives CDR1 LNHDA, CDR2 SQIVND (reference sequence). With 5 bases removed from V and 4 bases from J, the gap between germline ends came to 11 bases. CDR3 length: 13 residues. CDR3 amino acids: CASSVQGLYGYTF. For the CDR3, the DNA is TGTGCCAGTAGTGTCCAGGGGCTCTATGGCTACACCTTC.

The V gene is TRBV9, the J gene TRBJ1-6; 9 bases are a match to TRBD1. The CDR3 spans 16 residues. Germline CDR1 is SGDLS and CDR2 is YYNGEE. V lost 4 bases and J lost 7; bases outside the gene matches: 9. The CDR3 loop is CASSRAGTGTNSPLHF. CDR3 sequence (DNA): TGTGCCAGCAGCCGAGCCGGGACAGGGACAAATTCACCCCTCCACTTT.

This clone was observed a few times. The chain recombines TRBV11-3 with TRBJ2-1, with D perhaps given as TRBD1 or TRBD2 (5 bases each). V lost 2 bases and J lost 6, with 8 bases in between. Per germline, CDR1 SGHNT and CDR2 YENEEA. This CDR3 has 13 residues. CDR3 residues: CASSLQGPNEQFF. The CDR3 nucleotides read TGTGCCAGCAGCTTACAGGGACCCAATGAGCAGTTCTTC.

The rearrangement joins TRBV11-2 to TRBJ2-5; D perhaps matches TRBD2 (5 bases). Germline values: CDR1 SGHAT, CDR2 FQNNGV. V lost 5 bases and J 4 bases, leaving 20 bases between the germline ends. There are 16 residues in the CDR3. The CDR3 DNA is TGTGCCAGCAGCCCCCGAAGAGTCAGCGGTATAGAGACCCAGTACTTC. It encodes CASSPRRVSGIETQYF.

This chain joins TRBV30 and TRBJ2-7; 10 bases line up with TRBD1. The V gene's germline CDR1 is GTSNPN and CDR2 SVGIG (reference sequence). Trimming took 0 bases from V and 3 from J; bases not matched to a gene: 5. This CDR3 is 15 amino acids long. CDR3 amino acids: CAWSVRDRGLYEQYF. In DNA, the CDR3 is TGTGCCTGGAGTGTACGGGACAGGGGCCTCTACGAGCAGTACTTC.